What follows is one T cell receptor beta chain and its context. This table comes from immunoSEQ multiplex PCR, and its TCRdb copy is limited to in-frame clones, with some not included. The sample lists approximately 400,000 clones, around 87% occurring once. This record belongs to a study of blood T cell repertoires in COVID-19. Study-level background: From T cells, B-cell-depleted T cells, or PBMCs came the material, which was cDNA or gDNA.

The age range of participants was roughly 18 to 90 years, with residence in roughly 25 US areas. Researchers sorted participants into cohorts using their self-reported clinical history. V gave up 2 bases and J gave up 3 bases, with 17 bases separating them. Germline-derived CDR1 and CDR2 are SEHNR and FQNEAQ (reference sequence). The CDR3 has 17 amino acids. This TCR was recovered from a man aged 25 to 45 who had recovered from COVID-19. The sequencing input was PBMCs or T cells enriched from blood (not recorded which). This sequence joins TRBV7-9 and TRBJ1-5, with D hard to call. CDR3 in DNA: TGTGCCAGCAGCTTATATCGAAGTGGGCAGATCAATCAGCCCCAGCATTTT. Translated: CASSLYRSGQINQPQHF.